Given below is one TCR beta chain in context. There is no known antigen for this receptor. The record has no base qualities; no much larger clone is one base away. This entry comes from a study of CD8 T cells in Susac syndrome (dated by TCRdb to between 2017 and 2020). Concerning the study at large: Of the Susac syndrome patients who were sequenced, eight were in clinical remission while five or six had clinically active disease. Susac syndrome patients were therapy-naive, on corticosteroids (some also receiving IVIg), or on IVIg alone at blood withdrawal. The study used repertoire sequencing to test whether antigen drove CD8+ T cell activation and differentiation in Susac syndrome. What the research found in general, with its limitations: The study acknowledged that relatively few individuals were included in the TCR sequencing and HLA analysis. The CD4+ T cell repertoire of patients with Susac syndrome showed no detectable clonal expansion.

RNA was extracted using the RNeasy kit, and about 0.45 to 1 microgram was reverse transcribed with random hexamers. TCR beta CDR3 regions were amplified with the immunoSEQ multiplex PCR assay covering 54 Vbeta and 13 Jbeta segments. PCR amplification bias was corrected by using a synthetic template baseline for primer optimization and computational correction. In the source study's methods: Reads were annotated to V, D and J genes per IMGT and analyzed with immunoSEQ Analyzer, keeping only productive sequences. To calculate clonality, Shannon entropy was normalized by log2 of the number of productive unique sequences and then subtracted from one. Public and private clones were assessed among the 100 most prevalent clones of each patient and control. Susac-specific clones were defined as absent from healthy and MS cohorts, over a thousand published viral clones and other ImmuneACCESS disease sequences. Clones were called with MiXCR by TCRdb after fastp trimmed the public reads at Q25, and only in-frame beta chains were retained. Every CDR3 protein is listed once, alongside the most common genes and DNA of its rows. These V and J calls derive from TCRdb rather than the authors' analysis. Present in this sample are approximately 210,000 distinct CDR3 sequences, over 90% of which were seen just once. 0.15% to 0.2% of the sample belongs to the ten largest clones.

Peripheral blood CD8+ and CD4+ T cells from healthy donors, Susac syndrome patients and multiple sclerosis patients were profiled by high-throughput TCR beta sequencing. The Susac syndrome patients fulfilled recently defined diagnostic criteria for either definite or probable disease. Bulk CD8+ and CD4+ T cells were purified by magnetic negative isolation, while CD8+ TEMRA cells were enriched using FACS. Blood was drawn into EDTA tubes, processed within 24 hours, and PBMCs were isolated by density gradient centrifugation. PBMCs intended for TCR sequencing were cryopreserved in liquid nitrogen and were subsequently thawed in a 37 degrees C water bath. The sorted or isolated CD4+, CD8+ and CD8+ TEMRA cells had a purity of 90% or higher. The CDR3 contains 14 residues, cysteine and phenylalanine counted. Of all the DNA, just the CDR3 is kept, 42 bases in frame from base 1. The CDR1 and CDR2 encoded by the germline V gene (reference sequence) are SEHNR and FQNEAQ. V is pared back by 5 bases and J by 3 bases, with 13 bases lying between the germline termini.

The chain joins TRBV7-9 to TRBJ1-1, with a weak D call of TRBD1 (5 bases match). The sequence was collected from a human donor with Susac syndrome. Input material: CD4+ T cells from PBMCs. The CDR3 has the sequence CASSPPGGDTEAFF. The DNA sequence follows: TGTGCCAGCAGCCCACCCGGGGGTGACACTGAAGCTTTCTTT.